Shown below are 9 T cell receptor beta chains from a single sample sequenced in a study of T cell responses to AZD1222 COVID-19 vaccine (dated by TCRdb to the early 2020s). The method behind the library was the immunoSEQ multiplex PCR assay. The source is immuneACCESS, and TCRdb retained only in-frame sequences with V and J called. Part of the clones is not carried over; for the studies checked, unresolved V genes explain less than half of this, and the remainder is unexplained. The table for this sample lists roughly 140,000 clones; roughly 90% of them were counted only once. The leading ten clones occupy 1.5% of the sample. Interpreted using the paper, the time point label stands for: about 28 days (+/-7) after the second vaccine dose. Sequencing used peripheral blood, obtained 28 days after the second AZD1222 dose. These receptors all stem from an adult who received the AZD1222 COVID-19 vaccine.

This chain links TRBV27 with TRBJ1-5; D may be TRBD1 (6 bases). The CDR3 sequence is 14 residues long. CDR1 MNHEY and CDR2 SMNVEV come from the germline V gene (reference sequence). Between the trimmed V and J ends, which lost 5 bases and 3 bases, there was a span of 11 bases. The CDR3 DNA follows: TGTGCCAGCAGTGTTGGGGGGGCCAATCAGCCCCAGCATTTT. Its translation: CASSVGGANQPQHF.

This clone has a single count. CDR3 sequence reads: CASSLYGDSEKLFF. The CDR3 DNA follows: TGTGCCAGCAGTTTATATGGGGACAGCGAAAAACTGTTTTTT. The chain has TRBV28 and TRBJ1-4, with 7 positions matching TRBD1. Germline-derived CDR1 and CDR2 are MDHEN and SYDVKM. V was pared by 1 base and J by 8 bases, with 4 bases of the junction left unmatched. The CDR3 is 14 amino acids.

The chain uses TRBV14 and TRBJ2-3, with 8 bases that match TRBD2. CDR3 size: 17 residues. Germline CDR1 reads SGHDN; CDR2 reads FVKESK. The trim removed 1 base at V and 2 bases at J, leaving 8 bases unmatched. The DNA for the CDR3 is TGTGCCAGCAGCCAAGGTTTTAGAGCGGGGGACACAGATACGCAGTATTTT. Protein product: CASSQGFRAGDTDTQYF.

This sequence joins TRBV6-2 or TRBV6-3 and TRBJ2-3; D is unclear. Trimming took off 6 bases at V and 4 bases at J, with 14 bases between the two ends. The germline CDR1 and CDR2 sequences are MNHEY and SVGEGT. The CDR3 is 14 amino acids. CDR3 sequence (DNA): TGTGCCAGCAGCGCCGTAAGTGGGCCAGATACGCAGTATTTT. This translates into CASSAVSGPDTQYF.

This clone has only one observation. One end of the junction fails to match germline, which may point to a read error. V and J are TRBV20-1 and TRBJ1-2; D perhaps matches TRBD1 (5 bases). CDR1 is DFQATT, CDR2 SNEGSKA, per germline (reference sequence). This CDR3 spans 9 amino acids. The CDR3 coding sequence is TGCAGTGCTAGCCCAGGGACCCACTTC. Its translation: CSASPGTHF.

The V call is TRBV6-1, the J call TRBJ1-5, with TRBD1 identical over 10 bases. V trimming: 2 bases; J trimming: 7 bases; junction bases outside the gene matches: 5. CDR1 MNHNS and CDR2 SASEGT come from the germline V gene. This CDR3 spans 15 amino acids. The CDR3 DNA follows: TGTGCCAGCAGTGAACTGGACAGGGGGAACCAGCCCCAGCATTTT. The encoded protein is CASSELDRGNQPQHF.

This clone was detected a few times. The chain couples TRBV11-1 to TRBJ2-1; D gene uncertain. Looked up from germline, CDR1 is SGHAT and CDR2 is FQDESV (reference sequence). The CDR3 is made up of 12 amino acids. The V end lost 4 bases, the J end lost 9 bases, and 10 bases lay between the germline ends. This CDR3 reads CASSSKRGEQFF. As DNA, the CDR3 is TGTGCCAGCAGCTCAAAGCGAGGTGAGCAGTTCTTC.

V is TRBV25-1 and J is TRBJ2-2; 10 bases are a match to TRBD2. Germline trimming cut 8 bases from V and 7 bases from J; bases unmatched to any gene: 19. Per the germline V gene, CDR1 is MGHDK and CDR2 is SYGVNS. The CDR3 totals 18 residues. The CDR3 sequence: CASGPNRASGSRIGELFF. CDR3 coding DNA: TGTGCCAGCGGACCGAATAGGGCTAGCGGGAGTAGGATCGGGGAGCTGTTTTTT.

This clone has more than one count but fewer than ten. V is TRBV4-1 and J is TRBJ1-2, with TRBD1 matching over 7 bases. The CDR3 length is 17 residues. The V gene's germline CDR1 is MGHRA and CDR2 YSYEKL. V lost 8 bases, J lost 2 bases, and 17 bases stayed unmatched. CDR3 nucleotides: TGCGCCAGCGGAGGGTGGGTCAGACAGGGCTCAAACTATGGCTACACCTTC. Encoded protein: CASGGWVRQGSNYGYTF.